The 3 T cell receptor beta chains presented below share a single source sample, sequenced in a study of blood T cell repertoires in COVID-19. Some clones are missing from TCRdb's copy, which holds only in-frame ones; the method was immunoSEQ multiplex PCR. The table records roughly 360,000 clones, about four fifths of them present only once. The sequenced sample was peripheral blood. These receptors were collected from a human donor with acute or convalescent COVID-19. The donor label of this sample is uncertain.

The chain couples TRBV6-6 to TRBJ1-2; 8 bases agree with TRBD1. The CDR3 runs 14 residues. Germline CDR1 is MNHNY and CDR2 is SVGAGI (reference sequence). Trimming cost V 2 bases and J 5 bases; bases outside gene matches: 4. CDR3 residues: CASSYQDRDYGYTF. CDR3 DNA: TGTGCCAGCAGTTACCAGGACAGGGATTATGGCTACACCTTC.

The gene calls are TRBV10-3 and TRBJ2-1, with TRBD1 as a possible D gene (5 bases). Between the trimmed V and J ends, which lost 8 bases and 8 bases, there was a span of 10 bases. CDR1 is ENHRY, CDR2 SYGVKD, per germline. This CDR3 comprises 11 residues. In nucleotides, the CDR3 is TGTGCCATCGCTAGGGGCCATGAGCAGTTCTTC. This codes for CAIARGHEQFF.

The CDR3 loop reads CASSPNSAQGKNEAFF. The DNA for the CDR3 is TGTGCCAGCAGCCCGAATTCCGCTCAGGGTAAGAATGAAGCTTTCTTT. The rearrangement uses TRBV7-6 and TRBJ1-1, with D tentatively TRBD1 (5 bases). Germline V gene lookup returns CDR1 SGHVS and CDR2 FNYEAQ. The CDR3 totals 16 residues. The germline V and J ends were trimmed by 5 bases and 7 bases, with 23 bases remaining between them.